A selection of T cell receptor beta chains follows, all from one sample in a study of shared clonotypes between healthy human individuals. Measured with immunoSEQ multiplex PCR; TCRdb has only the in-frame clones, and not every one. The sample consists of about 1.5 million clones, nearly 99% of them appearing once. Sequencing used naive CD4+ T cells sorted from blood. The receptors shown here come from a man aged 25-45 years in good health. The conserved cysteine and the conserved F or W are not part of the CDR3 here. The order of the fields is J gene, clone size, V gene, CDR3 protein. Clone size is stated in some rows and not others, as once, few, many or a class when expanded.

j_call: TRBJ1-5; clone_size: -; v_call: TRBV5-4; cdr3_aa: ASSLMGQGASNQPQH
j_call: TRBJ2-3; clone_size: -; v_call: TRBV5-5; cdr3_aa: ASSQGQGTDTQY
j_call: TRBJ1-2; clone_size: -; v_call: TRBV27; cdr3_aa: ASSGRRDRVMRDYGYT
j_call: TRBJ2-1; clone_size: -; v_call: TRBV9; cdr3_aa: ASSGVGPYNEQF
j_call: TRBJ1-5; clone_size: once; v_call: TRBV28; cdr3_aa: ASSLVNENQPQH
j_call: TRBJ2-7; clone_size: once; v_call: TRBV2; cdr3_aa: ASRSVSGRAHEQY
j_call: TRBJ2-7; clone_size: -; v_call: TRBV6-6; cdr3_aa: ASTFSRGVSYEQY
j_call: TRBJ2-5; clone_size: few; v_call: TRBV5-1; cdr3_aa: ASSPDRGNSETQY
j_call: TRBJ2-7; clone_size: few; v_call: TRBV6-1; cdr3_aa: ASSQAGEKQY
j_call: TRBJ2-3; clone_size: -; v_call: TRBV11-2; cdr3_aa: ASSLGQIRTDTQY
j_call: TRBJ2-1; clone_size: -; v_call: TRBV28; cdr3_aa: ASSLPQWSYNEQF
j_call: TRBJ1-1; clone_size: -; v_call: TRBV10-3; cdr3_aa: AISDGGTRSSTEAF
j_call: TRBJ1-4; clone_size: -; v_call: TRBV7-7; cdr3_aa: ASSLSPTNEKLF
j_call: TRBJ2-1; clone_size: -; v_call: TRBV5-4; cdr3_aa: ASSLERPLNEQF
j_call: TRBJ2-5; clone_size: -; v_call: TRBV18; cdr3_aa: ASSPRVGRETQY
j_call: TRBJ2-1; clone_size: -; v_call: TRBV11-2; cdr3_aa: ASRPPGTTPYNEQF
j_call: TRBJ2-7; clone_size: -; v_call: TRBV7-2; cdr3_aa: ASSLDTGRGEQY
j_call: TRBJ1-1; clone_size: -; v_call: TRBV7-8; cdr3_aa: ASSFGLRAF
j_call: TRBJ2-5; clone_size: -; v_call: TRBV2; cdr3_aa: ASRRFQY
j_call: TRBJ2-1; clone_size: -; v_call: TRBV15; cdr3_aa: ATSRADRITYNEQF
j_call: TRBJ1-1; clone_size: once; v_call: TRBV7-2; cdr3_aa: ASSVGRDTEAF
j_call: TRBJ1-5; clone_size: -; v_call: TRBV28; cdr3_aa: ASSRRISNQPQH
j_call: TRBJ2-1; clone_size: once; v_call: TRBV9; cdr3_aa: ASSAPAEGYNEQF
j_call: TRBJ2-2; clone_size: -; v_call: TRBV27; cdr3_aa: ASSLYGTRNTGELF
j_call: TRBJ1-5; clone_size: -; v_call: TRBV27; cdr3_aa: ASSLAPGGDQPQH
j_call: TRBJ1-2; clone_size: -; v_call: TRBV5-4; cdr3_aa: ASSLAGGTYGYT
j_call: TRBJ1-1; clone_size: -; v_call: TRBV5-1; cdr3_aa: ASSTSTGIETEAF
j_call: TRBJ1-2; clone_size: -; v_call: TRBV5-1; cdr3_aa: ASSLAGQAGSRTNFPIYGYT
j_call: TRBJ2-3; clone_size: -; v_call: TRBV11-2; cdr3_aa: ASSSGGRTQY
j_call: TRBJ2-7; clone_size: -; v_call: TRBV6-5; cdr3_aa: ASRRDRVSYEQY
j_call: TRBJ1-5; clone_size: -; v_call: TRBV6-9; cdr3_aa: ASSQGHQPQH
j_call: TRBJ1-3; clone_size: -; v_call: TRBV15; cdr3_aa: ATDKGGQTSGNTIY
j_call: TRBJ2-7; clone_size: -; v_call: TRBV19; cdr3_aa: ATRGDTYEQY
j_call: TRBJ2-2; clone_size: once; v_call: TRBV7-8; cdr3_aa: ASSLLGGELF
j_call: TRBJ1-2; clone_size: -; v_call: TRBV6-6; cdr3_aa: ASSPQGAVYGYT
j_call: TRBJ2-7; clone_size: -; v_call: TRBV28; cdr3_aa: ASRFPGSRYEQY
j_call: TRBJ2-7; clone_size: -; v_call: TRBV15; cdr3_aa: ATSRGRTGQKSSYEQY
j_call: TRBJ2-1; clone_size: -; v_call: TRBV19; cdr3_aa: ASSNWTSGDNEQF
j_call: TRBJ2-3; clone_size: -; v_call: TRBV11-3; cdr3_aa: ASSLGVAGGAPDTQY
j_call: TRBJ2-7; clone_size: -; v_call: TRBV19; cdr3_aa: AALRDRGRPYEQY
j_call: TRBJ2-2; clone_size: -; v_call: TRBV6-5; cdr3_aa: ASSYYSGTSTGELF
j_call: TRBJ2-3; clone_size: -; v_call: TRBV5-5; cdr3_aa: ASSLGRVPTDTQY
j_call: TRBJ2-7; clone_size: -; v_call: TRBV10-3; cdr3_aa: AISGPQESSYEQY
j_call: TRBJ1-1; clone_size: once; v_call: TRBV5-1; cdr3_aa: ASSRQKNTEAF
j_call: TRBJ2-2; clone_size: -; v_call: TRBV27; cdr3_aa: ASRQGPVTGELF
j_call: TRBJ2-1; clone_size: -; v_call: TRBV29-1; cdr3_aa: STNRGYNEQF
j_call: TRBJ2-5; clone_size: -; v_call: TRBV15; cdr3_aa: ATSRDSAGGPWETQY
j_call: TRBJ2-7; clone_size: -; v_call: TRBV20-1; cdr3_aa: SAPAPPEQY
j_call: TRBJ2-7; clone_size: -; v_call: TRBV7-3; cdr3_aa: ASSLKRGSEQY
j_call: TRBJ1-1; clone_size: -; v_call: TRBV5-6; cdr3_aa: ASSLFLAVGETEAF
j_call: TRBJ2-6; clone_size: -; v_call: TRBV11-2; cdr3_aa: ASSLFGSGANVLT
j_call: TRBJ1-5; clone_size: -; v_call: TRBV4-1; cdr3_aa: ASSQEFRDQPQH
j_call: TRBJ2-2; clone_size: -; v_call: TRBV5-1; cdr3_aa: ASRELTPGDTGELF
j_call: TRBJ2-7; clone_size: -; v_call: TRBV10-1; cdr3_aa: ASSDTRANEQY
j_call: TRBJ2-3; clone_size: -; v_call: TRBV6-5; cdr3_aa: ASSYALGVLTQY
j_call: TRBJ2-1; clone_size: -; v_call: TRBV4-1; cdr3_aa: ASSQVVGLAGINEQF
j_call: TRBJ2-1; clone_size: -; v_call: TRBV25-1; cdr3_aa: ASSYSGRYEQF